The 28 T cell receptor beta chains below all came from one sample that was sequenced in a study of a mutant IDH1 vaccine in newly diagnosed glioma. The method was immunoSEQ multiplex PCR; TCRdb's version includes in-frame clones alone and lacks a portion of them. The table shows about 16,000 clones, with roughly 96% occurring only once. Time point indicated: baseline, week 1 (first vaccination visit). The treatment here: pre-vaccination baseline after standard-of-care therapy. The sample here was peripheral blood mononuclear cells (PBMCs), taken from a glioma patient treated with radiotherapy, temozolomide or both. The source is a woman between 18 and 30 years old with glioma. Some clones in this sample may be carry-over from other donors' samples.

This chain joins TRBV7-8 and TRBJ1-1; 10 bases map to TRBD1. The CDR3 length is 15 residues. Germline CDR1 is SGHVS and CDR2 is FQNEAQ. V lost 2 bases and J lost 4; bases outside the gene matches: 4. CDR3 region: CASSLHGQGGTEAFF. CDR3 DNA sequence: TGTGCCAGCAGCTTACATGGACAGGGGGGCACTGAAGCTTTCTTT.

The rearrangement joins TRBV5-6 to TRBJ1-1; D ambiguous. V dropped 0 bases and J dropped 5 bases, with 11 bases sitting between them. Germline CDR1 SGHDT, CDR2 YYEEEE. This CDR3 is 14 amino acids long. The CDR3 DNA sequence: TGTGCCAGCAGCTTGGGGCTGCTGGGGACTGAAGCTTTCTTT. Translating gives CASSLGLLGTEAFF.

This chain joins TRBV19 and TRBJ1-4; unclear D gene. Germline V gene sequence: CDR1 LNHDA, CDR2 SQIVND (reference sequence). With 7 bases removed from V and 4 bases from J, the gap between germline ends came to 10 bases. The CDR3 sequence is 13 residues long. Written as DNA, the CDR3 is TGTGCCAGTACCCCCAGGTTTAATGAAAAACTGTTTTTT. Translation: CASTPRFNEKLFF.

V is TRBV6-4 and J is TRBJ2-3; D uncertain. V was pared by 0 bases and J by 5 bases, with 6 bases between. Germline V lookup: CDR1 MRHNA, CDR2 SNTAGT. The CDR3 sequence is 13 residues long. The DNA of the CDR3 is TGTGCCAGCAGTGACTCGACCGTAGATACGCAGTATTTT. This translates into CASSDSTVDTQYF.

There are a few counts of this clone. The CDR3 DNA follows: TGTGCCACCAGCAGAGCCCTTTCGGGGGGCTACACCTTC. This encodes CATSRALSGGYTF. The chain combines TRBV15 with TRBJ1-2; D gene uncertain. With 1 base removed from V and 8 bases from J, the gap between germline ends came to 11 bases. CDR3 length equals 13 residues. CDR1 is LNHNV and CDR2 is YYDKDF in the germline V gene (reference sequence).

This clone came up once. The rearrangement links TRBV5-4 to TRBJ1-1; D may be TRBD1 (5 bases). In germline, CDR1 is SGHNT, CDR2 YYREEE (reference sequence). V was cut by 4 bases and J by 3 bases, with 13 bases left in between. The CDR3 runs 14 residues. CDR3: CASSPNPGDTEAFF. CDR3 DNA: TGTGCCAGCAGCCCTAACCCGGGGGACACTGAAGCTTTCTTT. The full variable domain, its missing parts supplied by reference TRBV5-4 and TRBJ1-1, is ETGVTQSPTHLIKTRGQQVTLRCSSQSGHNTVSWYQQALGQGPQFIFQYYREEENGRGNFPPRFSGLQFPNYSSELNVNALELDDSALYLCASSPNPGDTEAFFGQGTRLTVV.

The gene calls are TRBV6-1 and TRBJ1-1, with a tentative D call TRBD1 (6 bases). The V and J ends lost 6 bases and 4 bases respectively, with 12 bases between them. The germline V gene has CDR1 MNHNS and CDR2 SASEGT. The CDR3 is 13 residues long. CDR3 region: CASSAQGITEAFF. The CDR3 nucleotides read TGTGCCAGCAGCGCCCAGGGGATCACTGAAGCTTTCTTT.

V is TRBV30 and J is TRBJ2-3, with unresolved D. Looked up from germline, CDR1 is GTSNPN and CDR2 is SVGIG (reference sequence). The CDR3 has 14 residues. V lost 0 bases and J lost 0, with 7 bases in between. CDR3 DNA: TGTGCCTGGAGTGTAGGTCCCAGCACAGATACGCAGTATTTT. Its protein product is CAWSVGPSTDTQYF.

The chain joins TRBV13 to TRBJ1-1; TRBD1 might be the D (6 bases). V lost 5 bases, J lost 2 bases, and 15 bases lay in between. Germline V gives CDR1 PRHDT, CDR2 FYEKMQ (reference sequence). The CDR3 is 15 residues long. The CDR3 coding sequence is TGTGCCAGCAGCCCTCGGAGGACAGTCAACACTGAAGCTTTCTTT. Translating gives CASSPRRTVNTEAFF.

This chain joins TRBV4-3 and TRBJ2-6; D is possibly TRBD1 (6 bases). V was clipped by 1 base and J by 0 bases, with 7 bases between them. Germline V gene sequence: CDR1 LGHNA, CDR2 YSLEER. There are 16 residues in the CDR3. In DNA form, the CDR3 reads TGCGCCAGCAGCCAAGGGGGACACTCTGGGGCCAACGTCCTGACTTTC. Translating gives CASSQGGHSGANVLTF.

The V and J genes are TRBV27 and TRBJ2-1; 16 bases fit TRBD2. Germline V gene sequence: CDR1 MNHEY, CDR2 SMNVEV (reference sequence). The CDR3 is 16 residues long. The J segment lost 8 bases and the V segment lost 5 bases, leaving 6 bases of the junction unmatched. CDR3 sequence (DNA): TGTGCCAGCAGTCCCCAGGGACTAGCGGGAGGGCATGAGCAGTTCTTC. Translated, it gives CASSPQGLAGGHEQFF.

The CDR3 loop reads CASSLGQGNQPQHF. The CDR3 coding sequence is TGTGCCAGCAGTTTAGGACAGGGCAATCAGCCCCAGCATTTT. The genes are TRBV27 and TRBJ1-5; 7 bases are shared with TRBD1. This CDR3 spans 14 amino acids. V shed 2 bases and J 2 bases; nucleotides not matched to a gene: 0. The germline CDR1 and CDR2 sequences are MNHEY and SMNVEV (reference sequence).

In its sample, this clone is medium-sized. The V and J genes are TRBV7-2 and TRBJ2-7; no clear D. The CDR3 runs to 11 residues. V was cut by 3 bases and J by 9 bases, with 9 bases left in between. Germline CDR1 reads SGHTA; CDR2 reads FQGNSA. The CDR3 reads CASSFANRQYF. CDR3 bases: TGTGCCAGCAGCTTTGCAAACCGGCAGTACTTC.

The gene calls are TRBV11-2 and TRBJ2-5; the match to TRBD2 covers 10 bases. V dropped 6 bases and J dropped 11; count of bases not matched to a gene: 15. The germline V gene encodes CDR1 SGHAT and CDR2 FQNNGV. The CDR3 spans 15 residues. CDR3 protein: CASSGALAGAGEQYF. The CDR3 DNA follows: TGTGCCAGCAGTGGAGCCCTAGCGGGGGCGGGGGAGCAGTACTTC.

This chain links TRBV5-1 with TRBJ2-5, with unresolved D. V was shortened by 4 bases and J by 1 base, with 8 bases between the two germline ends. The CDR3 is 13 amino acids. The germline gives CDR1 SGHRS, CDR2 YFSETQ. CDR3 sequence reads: CASSEALQETQYF. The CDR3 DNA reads TGCGCCAGCAGCGAGGCACTCCAAGAGACCCAGTACTTC.

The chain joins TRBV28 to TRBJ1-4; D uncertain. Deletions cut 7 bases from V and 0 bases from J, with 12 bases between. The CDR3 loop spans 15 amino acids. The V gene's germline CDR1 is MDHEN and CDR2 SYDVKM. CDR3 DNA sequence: TGTGCCAGCAAGGCGGGTAGTGCAACTAATGAAAAACTGTTTTTT. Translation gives CASKAGSATNEKLFF. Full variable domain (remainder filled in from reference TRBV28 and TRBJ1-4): DVKVTQSSRYLVKRTGEKVFLECVQDMDHENMFWYRQDPGLGLRLIYFSYDVKMKEKGDIPEGYSVSREKKERFSLILESASTNQTSMYLCASKAGSATNEKLFFGSGTQLSVL.

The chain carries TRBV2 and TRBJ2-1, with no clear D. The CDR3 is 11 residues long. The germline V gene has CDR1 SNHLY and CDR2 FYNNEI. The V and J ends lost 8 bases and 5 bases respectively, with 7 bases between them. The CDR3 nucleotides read TGTGCCAGCCAGCTCAACAATGAGCAGTTCTTC. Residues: CASQLNNEQFF.

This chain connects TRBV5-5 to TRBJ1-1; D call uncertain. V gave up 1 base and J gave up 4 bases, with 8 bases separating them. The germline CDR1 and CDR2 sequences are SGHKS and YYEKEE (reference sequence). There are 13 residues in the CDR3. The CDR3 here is CASSLLVTTEAFF. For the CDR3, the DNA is TGTGCCAGCAGCTTGTTGGTGACCACTGAAGCTTTCTTT.

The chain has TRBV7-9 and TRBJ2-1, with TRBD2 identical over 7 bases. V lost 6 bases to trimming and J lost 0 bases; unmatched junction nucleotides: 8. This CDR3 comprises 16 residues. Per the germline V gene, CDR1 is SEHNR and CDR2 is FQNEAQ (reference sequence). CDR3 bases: TGTGCCAGCAGTCGGATGGGACTAAGCTCCTACAATGAGCAGTTCTTC. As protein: CASSRMGLSSYNEQFF.

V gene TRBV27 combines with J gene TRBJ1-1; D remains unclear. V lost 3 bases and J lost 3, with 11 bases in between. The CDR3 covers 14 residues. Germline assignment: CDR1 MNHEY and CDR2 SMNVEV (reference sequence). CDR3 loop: CASSFMNTYTEAFF. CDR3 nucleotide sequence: TGTGCCAGCAGTTTCATGAATACCTACACTGAAGCTTTCTTT.

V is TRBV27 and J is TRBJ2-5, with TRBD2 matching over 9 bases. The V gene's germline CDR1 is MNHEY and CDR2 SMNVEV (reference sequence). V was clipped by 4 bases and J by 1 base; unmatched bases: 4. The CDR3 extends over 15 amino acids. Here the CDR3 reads CASSSAGGIQETQYF. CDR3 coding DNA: TGTGCCAGCAGTTCGGCGGGGGGGATCCAAGAGACCCAGTACTTC.

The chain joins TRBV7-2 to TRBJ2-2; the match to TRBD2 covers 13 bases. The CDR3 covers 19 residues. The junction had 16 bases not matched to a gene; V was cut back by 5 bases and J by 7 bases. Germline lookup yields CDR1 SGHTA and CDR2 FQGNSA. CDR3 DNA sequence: TGTGCCAGCAGCGGGCGGTTTCTTGGGACTAGCGGGACGAACGGGGAGCTGTTTTTT. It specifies CASSGRFLGTSGTNGELFF.

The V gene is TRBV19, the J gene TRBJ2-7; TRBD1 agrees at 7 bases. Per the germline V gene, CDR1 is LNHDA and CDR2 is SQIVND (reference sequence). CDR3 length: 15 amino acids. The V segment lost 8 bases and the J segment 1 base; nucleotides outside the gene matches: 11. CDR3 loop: CASGPGRGSSYEQYF. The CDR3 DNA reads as TGTGCCAGTGGTCCCGGCAGGGGGAGTTCCTACGAGCAGTACTTC.

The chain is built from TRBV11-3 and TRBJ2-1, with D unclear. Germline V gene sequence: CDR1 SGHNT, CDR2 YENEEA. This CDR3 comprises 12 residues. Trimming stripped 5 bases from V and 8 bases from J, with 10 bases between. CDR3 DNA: TGTGCCAGCAGCCTCTCTAGTGATGAGCAGTTCTTC. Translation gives CASSLSSDEQFF. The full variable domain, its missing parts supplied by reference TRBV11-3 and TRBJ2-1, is EAGVVQSPRYKIIEKKQPVAFWCNPISGHNTLYWYLQNLGQGPELLIRYENEEAVDDSQLPKDRFSAERLKGVDSTLKIQPAELGDSAVYLCASSLSSDEQFFGPGTRLTVL.

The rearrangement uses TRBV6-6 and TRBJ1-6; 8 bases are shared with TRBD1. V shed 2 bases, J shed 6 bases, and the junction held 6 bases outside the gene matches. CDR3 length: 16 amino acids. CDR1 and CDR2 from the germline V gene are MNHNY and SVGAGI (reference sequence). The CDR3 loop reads CASSYLQGVGNSPLHF. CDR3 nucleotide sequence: TGTGCCAGCAGTTACCTACAGGGGGTGGGTAATTCACCCCTCCACTTT.

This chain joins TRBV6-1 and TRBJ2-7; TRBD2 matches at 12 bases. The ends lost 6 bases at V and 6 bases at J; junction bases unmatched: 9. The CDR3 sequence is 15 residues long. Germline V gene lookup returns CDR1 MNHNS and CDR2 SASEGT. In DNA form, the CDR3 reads TGTGCCAGCAGGGGGGGGCTAGCGGGAGGGCCCGAGCAGTACTTC. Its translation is CASRGGLAGGPEQYF.

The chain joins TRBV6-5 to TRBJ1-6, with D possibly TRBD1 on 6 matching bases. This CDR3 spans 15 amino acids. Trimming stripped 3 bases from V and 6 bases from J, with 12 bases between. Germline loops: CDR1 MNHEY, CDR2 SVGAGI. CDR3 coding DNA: TGTGCCAGCAGTTATAGTAGGACAGCTAATTCACCCCTCCACTTT. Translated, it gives CASSYSRTANSPLHF.

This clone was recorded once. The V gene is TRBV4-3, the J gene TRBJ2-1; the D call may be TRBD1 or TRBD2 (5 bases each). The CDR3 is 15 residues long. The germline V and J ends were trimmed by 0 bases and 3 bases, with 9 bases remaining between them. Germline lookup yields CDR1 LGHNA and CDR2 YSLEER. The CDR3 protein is CASSQEGEGYNEQFF. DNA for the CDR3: TGCGCCAGCAGCCAAGAGGGGGAAGGCTACAATGAGCAGTTCTTC.